One T cell receptor (beta chain) is described in this entry. CDR1 and CDR2 from the germline V gene are MNHEY and SMNVEV (reference sequence). This CDR3 is built from 15 residues. The V gene lost 3 bases and the J gene lost 2 bases, with 11 bases spanning the gap. Use of 60 Vbeta and 13 Jbeta primers characterized the PCR. Clones were read by immunoSEQ multiplex PCR, and TCRdb kept only the in-frame ones, dropping some. The sample yields fewer than 200,000 clones, around 80% seen once. This sample was included in a study of cytomegalovirus exposure and HLA in healthy donors. The sequence derives from a female donor in good health and CMV-seronegative. The chain employs TRBV27 and TRBJ1-5; D is undetermined. Sample: PBMCs. The CDR3 sequence is CASSLTRGRNQPQHF. In DNA, the CDR3 is TGTGCCAGCAGTTTGACCCGTGGGCGCAATCAGCCCCAGCATTTT.